These 10 T cell receptor beta chains were sequenced from one sample in a study of T cells after yellow fever vaccination. Each CDR3 protein gets one entry after TCRdb re-called the 5' RACE reads with MiXCR. The data show roughly 250,000 distinct CDR3 sequences, approximately 12% seen once. This specimen consisted of CD4+ T cells sorted from PBMCs, obtained 45 days after the yellow fever booster vaccination. The receptor set was obtained from a man aged 25 to 45 who received the YFV17D yellow fever vaccine.

The J gene is TRBJ2-1, the V gene TRBV25-1; 7 nucleotides match TRBD2. The germline CDR1 and CDR2 sequences are MGHDK and SYGVNS. The CDR3 runs 13 residues. With V trimmed by 6 bases and J by 5 bases, 4 bases remained unmatched. The CDR3 sequence is CASRGTTNNEQFF. The CDR3 DNA follows: TGTGCCAGCAGAGGGACTACTAACAATGAGCAGTTCTTC.

In this sample, this clonotype turned up many times. This chain connects TRBV7-2 to TRBJ2-1, with D possibly being TRBD2 (5 bases). There are 18 residues in the CDR3. The V gene's germline CDR1 is SGHTA and CDR2 FQGNSA. The V end was cut by 2 bases, the J end by 4 bases, with 21 bases between. CDR3 loop: CASSLSGRRTGSYNEQFF. The CDR3 region has the DNA TGTGCCAGCAGCTTAAGCGGCCGACGAACCGGATCTTACAATGAGCAGTTCTTC. The variable domain in full, with the rest retrieved from reference TRBV7-2 and TRBJ2-1, is GAGVSQSPSNKVTEKGKDVELRCDPISGHTALYWYRQSLGQGLEFLIYFQGNSAPDKSGLPSDRFSAERTGGSVSTLTIQRTQQEDSAVYLCASSLSGRRTGSYNEQFFGPGTRLTVL.

This chain links TRBV6-1 with TRBJ2-5; D is unclear. Trimming stripped 7 bases from V and 5 bases from J, with 20 bases between. This CDR3 region has 15 residues. Germline V gives CDR1 MNHNS, CDR2 SASEGT. This CDR3 reads CASTTAGRIGETQYF. CDR3 DNA: TGTGCCAGCACCACCGCCGGCCGCATCGGTGAGACCCAGTACTTC.

The table lists this clonotype with a few counts. This chain uses TRBV11-2 with TRBJ1-1, with 7 bases matching TRBD1. Germline-derived CDR1 and CDR2 are SGHAT and FQNNGV. Trimming took 3 bases from V and 11 from J; bases not matched to a gene: 9. The CDR3 is 13 amino acids. The CDR3 nucleotides are TGTGCCAGCAGCTTCGCAGGGGGTGAGCGGGCTTTCTTT. Amino acids: CASSFAGGERAFF.

This clonotype was observed a handful of times. The V and J genes are TRBV7-2 and TRBJ2-7; D is undetermined. V gave up 5 bases and J gave up 6 bases, with 17 bases separating them. The CDR3 is 14 residues long. The germline CDR1 and CDR2 sequences are SGHTA and FQGNSA. The CDR3 nucleotides are TGTGCCAGCAGCCCCGTAACGTCGCGTGTCGAGCAGTACTTC. Translation gives CASSPVTSRVEQYF. The full variable domain, in which reference TRBV7-2 and TRBJ2-7 provide the parts outside the CDR3, is GAGVSQSPSNKVTEKGKDVELRCDPISGHTALYWYRQSLGQGLEFLIYFQGNSAPDKSGLPSDRFSAERTGGSVSTLTIQRTQQEDSAVYLCASSPVTSRVEQYFGPGTRLTVT.

V and J are TRBV20-1 and TRBJ2-1, with 14 positions matching TRBD2. CDR3 length: 15 amino acids. The germline V gene has CDR1 DFQATT and CDR2 SNEGSKA (reference sequence). J was trimmed by 6 bases and V by 5 bases; bases with no gene match: 6. The CDR3 region has the DNA TGCAGTGCTCCCCTGACTAGCGGGAGGGCCAATGAGCAGTTCTTC. This gives the protein CSAPLTSGRANEQFF.

This clonotype was seen more than once but under ten times. This chain joins TRBV6-6 and TRBJ2-5, with D uncertain. The ends were cut back, 0 bases at V and 2 bases at J, with 4 bases in the middle. The CDR3 has 13 amino acids. Germline V gene sequence: CDR1 MNHNY, CDR2 SVGAGI (reference sequence). The CDR3 reads CASSYSGQETQYF. The CDR3 region has the DNA TGTGCCAGCAGTTACTCTGGACAAGAGACCCAGTACTTC.

This chain links TRBV9 with TRBJ2-7; 8 nucleotides align to TRBD1. This CDR3 has 15 amino acids. The germline V gene has CDR1 SGDLS and CDR2 YYNGEE. The trim removed 2 bases at V and 2 bases at J, leaving 6 bases unmatched. The CDR3 reads CASSVSGTGTYEQYF. The DNA of the CDR3 is TGTGCCAGCAGCGTTTCCGGGACAGGAACCTACGAGCAGTACTTC.

This clonotype was found a few times. This rearrangement joins TRBV21-1 to TRBJ2-2; the DNA was not used to check the table's D call, TRBD1. TRBV21-1 is a pseudogene segment. This CDR3 has 17 residues. The CDR3 sequence is CARDVSYQGANTGELFF. In DNA, the CDR3 is TGTGCCCGCGACGTCTCTTACCAGGGGGCGAACACCGGGGAGCTGTTTTTT.

Written as DNA, the CDR3 is TGTGCCAGCAGCAGTACGGGGCTAGGGTTCCCAGATACGCAGTATTTT. This gives the protein CASSSTGLGFPDTQYF. The chain is built from TRBV7-2 and TRBJ2-3; possibly TRBD1 or TRBD2 for D (5 bases each). The V and J ends lost 5 bases and 4 bases respectively, with 19 bases between them. From germline, CDR1 is SGHTA and CDR2 FQGNSA. The CDR3 spans 16 residues.